This TCR beta chain is drawn from a study of post-analysis software for immune sequencing data. Study-level information: There were relapsing-remitting, secondary progressive and progressive-relapsing multiple sclerosis among the disease courses included. Study-level findings and limits: Patients carried roughly 5 TRBV segments more frequently than controls did, and TRBV5-6, TRBV5-1 and TRBV20-1 were among them. Clustering by F measure revealed strong co-clustering among samples prepared together in one batch.

Germline V gene sequence: CDR1 MNHEY, CDR2 SMNVEV (reference sequence). Germline trimming cut 3 bases from V and 5 bases from J; bases unmatched to any gene: 4. CDR3 length equals 14 residues. Only a few counts were recorded for this clonotype. Antigen unknown. Unique molecular identifiers were carried by the TCR beta cDNA libraries. In TCRdb, the PCR reads were re-called with MiXCR into one record per CDR3 protein. The sample holds some 690,000 distinct CDR3 sequences, 55% to 70% seen once. The chain employs TRBV27 and TRBJ2-7; 10 bases agree with TRBD2. This sequence was found in a girl aged 2-10 years with multiple sclerosis. The source material was blood. CDR3 loop: CASSLVAGGNEQYF. CDR3 DNA sequence: TGTGCCAGCAGTTTGGTAGCGGGAGGTAACGAGCAGTACTTC.